This T cell receptor beta chain was identified during a study of T-cell memory formation after mild COVID-19. General observations from the study: While clones contracting from day 15 to 85 were balanced between CD4 and CD8, later expanders leaned CD4+. Cross-reactive memory appears to have joined, as suggested by some responding clones showing up in pre-infection memory.

This clonotype came up many times. What it recognizes is unknown. TCRdb called the 5' RACE reads again in MiXCR, with one record for every CDR3 protein. This table holds approximately 89,000 distinct CDR3 sequences, 10% to 15% found once. Germline CDR1 SGHVS, CDR2 FQNEAQ. This CDR3 is built from 13 residues. V was pared by 8 bases and J by 5 bases, with 15 bases between. This TCR came from a man in his late teens or twenties who had mild COVID-19 (a few samples of this study predate the infection). Cell type and time point are not known. The V gene is TRBV7-8, the J gene TRBJ1-1; D unclear. Sequencing input: PBMCs or a T cell subset sorted from them (not recorded which). In nucleotides, the CDR3 is TGTGCCAGCTCGCGGCAACGGGAGACTGAAGCTTTCTTT. Translated: CASSRQRETEAFF.